The 7 T cell receptor beta chains given below trace back to one sample, sequenced in a study of early T cells in non-severe SARS-CoV-2 infection. TCRdb re-analysed the 5' RACE reads in MiXCR, keeping a single row per CDR3 protein. Here the sample spans 61,000 or so distinct CDR3 sequences, more than 10% being singletons. The source material was whole blood, sampled at baseline. The source of these receptors is an adult who was a healthcare worker with PCR-confirmed SARS-CoV-2 infection or an uninfected control (not recorded which). The donor label of this sample is uncertain.

This clonotype was observed a handful of times. This chain uses TRBV27 with TRBJ1-4, with D possibly being TRBD1 (5 bases). The germline V and J ends were trimmed by 6 bases and 8 bases, with 13 bases remaining between them. Germline assignment: CDR1 MNHEY and CDR2 SMNVEV (reference sequence). The CDR3 has 13 amino acids. The CDR3 DNA follows: TGTGCCAGCAGCCCCAAGAGGGACGAAAAACTGTTTTTT. Its protein product is CASSPKRDEKLFF.

CDR3 bases: TGTGCCATCATTCACAGGGCGGGCGGCTACACCTTC. This gives the protein CAIIHRAGGYTF. This chain joins TRBV2 and TRBJ1-2; D possibly corresponds to TRBD1 (6 bases). Germline-derived CDR1 and CDR2 are SNHLY and FYNNEI. The V end was cut by 10 bases, the J end by 8 bases, with 17 bases between. CDR3 length: 12 amino acids.

This clonotype was picked up many times. J is TRBJ1-5 and V is TRBV29-1, with TRBD1 matching over 8 bases. Per germline, CDR1 SQVTM and CDR2 ANQGSEA. The CDR3 totals 13 residues. V was pared by 7 bases and J by 2 bases, with 4 bases of the junction left unmatched. The chain's CDR3 is CSGVTGGNQPQHF. As DNA, the CDR3 is TGCAGCGGGGTGACAGGGGGCAATCAGCCCCAGCATTTT.

This clonotype was detected a few times. The CDR3 loop is CSAIMGGPSDTQYF. CDR3 DNA sequence: TGCAGTGCTATTATGGGGGGGCCATCAGATACGCAGTATTTT. The chain recombines TRBV20-1 with TRBJ2-3; weak D call: TRBD2 (7 bases). V shed 4 bases and J shed 4 bases, with 15 bases lying between them. In germline, CDR1 is DFQATT, CDR2 SNEGSKA (reference sequence). The CDR3 totals 14 residues.

This clonotype has more than one count but fewer than ten. This chain connects TRBV7-9 to TRBJ1-6, with 9 bases aligning to TRBD1. V shed 1 base and J 10 bases; nucleotides not matched to a gene: 5. The CDR3 loop spans 15 amino acids. Germline CDR1 and CDR2: SEHNR and FQNEAQ (reference sequence). DNA of the CDR3: TGTGCCAGCAGCTTAGAAACAGGGGGCTACTCACCCCTCCACTTT. The encoded protein is CASSLETGGYSPLHF.

J is TRBJ2-7 and V is TRBV6-6; a weak D match, TRBD1 (5 bases). Germline-derived CDR1 and CDR2 are MNHNY and SVGAGI (reference sequence). The CDR3 has 13 residues. V was trimmed by 0 bases and J by 3 bases, leaving 6 bases between them. For the CDR3, the DNA is TGTGCCAGCAGTTACTCAGACAGCTACGAGCAGTACGTC. This gives the protein CASSYSDSYEQYV.

This clonotype was recorded a few times. The CDR3 loop is CASSPDRSSYNEQFF. In nucleotides, the CDR3 is TGTGCCAGCAGCCCCGACAGGAGCTCCTACAATGAGCAGTTCTTC. The chain combines TRBV7-2 with TRBJ2-1; a possible D gene is TRBD1 (6 bases). Germline V gene lookup returns CDR1 SGHTA and CDR2 FQGNSA. The CDR3 has 15 amino acids. V dropped 5 bases and J dropped 0 bases, with 11 bases sitting between them.